The 17 T cell receptor beta chains reported below all come from one sample, sequenced in a study of human T cells and chemical hapten exposure. Sample time point: healthy volunteer bleed at 6 weeks. Total RNA was isolated from whole blood that had not been fractionated. One entry per CDR3 protein results from TCRdb running MiXCR on the RACE reads. Among around 65,000 distinct CDR3 sequences listed, around 6.1% were seen once. Sequencing was carried out using whole blood. The receptors shown here come from a female donor in good health. Some clones in this sample may be carry-over from other donors' samples.

This clonotype was seen a few times. The CDR3 here is CATSRDTGLGTDTQYF. The CDR3, as DNA: TGTGCCACCAGCAGAGATACTGGGTTGGGCACAGATACGCAGTATTTT. The chain recombines TRBV15 with TRBJ2-3, with unresolved D. The CDR3 runs 16 residues. Germline V gives CDR1 LNHNV, CDR2 YYDKDF (reference sequence). The germline V and J ends were trimmed by 0 bases and 1 base, with 11 bases remaining between them. Variable domain in full (rest from reference TRBV15 and TRBJ2-3): DAMVIQNPRYQVTQFGKPVTLSCSQTLNHNVMYWYQQKSSQAPKLLFHYYDKDFNNEADTPDNFQSRRPNTSFCFLDIRSPGLGDTAMYLCATSRDTGLGTDTQYFGPGTRLTVL.

This clonotype was seen at least ten times. One end of the junction fails to match germline, which may point to a read error. This chain links TRBV2 with TRBJ1-5, with a possible D match to TRBD1 (5 bases). The CDR3 consists of 13 residues. Germline assignment: CDR1 SNHLY and CDR2 FYNNEI. CDR3 coding DNA: TGTGCCAGCAGTGAATCCCCGGCCGGGGCGGTATATTTT. Translated: CASSESPAGAVYF.

This clonotype came up many times. The genes are TRBV4-1 and TRBJ1-1, with D possibly being TRBD1 (6 bases). CDR3 length: 14 residues. V was pared by 3 bases and J by 6 bases, with 14 bases between. Germline CDR1 and CDR2: MGHRA and YSYEKL. The CDR3 DNA sequence: TGCGCCAGCAGCCAGACTACAGGGCGAGCTGAAGCTTTCTTT. Amino acid sequence: CASSQTTGRAEAFF.

At least ten counts were recorded for this clonotype. V and J are TRBV6-6 and TRBJ2-5; 11 bases are a match to TRBD1. The J segment lost 5 bases and the V segment lost 4 bases, leaving 3 bases of the junction unmatched. The CDR3 runs to 14 residues. Germline V gene sequence: CDR1 MNHNY, CDR2 SVGAGI (reference sequence). The CDR3, as DNA: TGTGCCAGCAGTTGGACAGGGGGCTGGGAGACCCAGTACTTC. This sequence encodes CASSWTGGWETQYF.

This clonotype was observed many times. The chain combines TRBV4-3 with TRBJ2-5; 8 bases fit TRBD2. The V gene's germline CDR1 is LGHNA and CDR2 YSLEER. This CDR3 contains 15 residues. The trim removed 0 bases at V and 9 bases at J, leaving 9 bases unmatched. Here the CDR3 reads CASSQEASGPQAQYF. CDR3 DNA: TGCGCCAGCAGCCAAGAAGCTAGCGGGCCCCAGGCCCAGTACTTC.

This clonotype has only a few counts. V gene TRBV15 combines with J gene TRBJ1-4; D not certain. Germline V gives CDR1 LNHNV, CDR2 YYDKDF (reference sequence). The V gene lost 2 bases and the J gene lost 4 bases, with 8 bases spanning the gap. There are 14 residues in the CDR3. The CDR3 sequence is CATSRSSYNEKLFF. In nucleotides, the CDR3 is TGTGCCACCAGCAGATCCAGCTATAATGAAAAACTGTTTTTT.

There are many counts of this clonotype. This chain connects TRBV12-3 or TRBV12-4 to TRBJ2-5; D possibly corresponds to TRBD1 (6 bases). This CDR3 region has 12 residues. The V and J ends lost 8 bases and 2 bases respectively, with 9 bases between them. CDR3 region: CASQGRQETQYF. The CDR3 nucleotides read TGTGCCAGCCAGGGGCGGCAAGAGACCCAGTACTTC.

This clonotype appeared many times. J is TRBJ2-2 and V is TRBV10-3; D is unclear. CDR1 ENHRY and CDR2 SYGVKD come from the germline V gene. CDR3 length: 13 amino acids. V was shortened by 4 bases and J by 4 bases, with 7 bases between the two germline ends. The CDR3 reads CAISASLTGELFF. CDR3 DNA: TGTGCCATCAGTGCGTCCCTCACCGGGGAGCTGTTTTTT.

In its sample, this clonotype was seen a few times. The chain combines TRBV12-3 or TRBV12-4 with TRBJ1-2; D might be TRBD1 (6 bases). This CDR3 has 12 residues. With 6 bases removed from V and 8 bases from J, the gap between germline ends came to 13 bases. CDR3 residues: CASRPGGGGYTF. CDR3 DNA: TGTGCCAGCAGGCCCGGGGGGGGCGGCTACACCTTC.

This clonotype was seen at least ten times. This chain uses TRBV7-8 with TRBJ2-2; 11 bases are shared with TRBD2. Trimming removed 0 bases from V and 1 base from J; junction bases left unmatched: 7. The length of the CDR3 is 19 residues. CDR1 and CDR2 from the germline V gene are SGHVS and FQNEAQ. DNA for the CDR3: TGTGCCAGCAGCTTAGCGCGGCTAGCGGGAGGCGAGAACACCGGGGAGCTGTTTTTT. The encoded protein is CASSLARLAGGENTGELFF.

This clonotype was detected ten times or more. The chain uses TRBV20-1 and TRBJ1-6; 7 bases line up with TRBD1. The CDR3 totals 12 residues. V shed 3 bases and J 10 bases; nucleotides not matched to a gene: 3. The germline gives CDR1 DFQATT, CDR2 SNEGSKA (reference sequence). This CDR3 is CSASDRASPLHF. CDR3 in DNA: TGCAGTGCTAGCGACAGGGCCTCACCCCTCCACTTT.

This clonotype was seen ten or more times. The rearrangement uses TRBV3-1 and TRBJ2-1; 7 bases align to TRBD2. The CDR3 covers 12 residues. Trimming took 3 bases from V and 9 from J; bases not matched to a gene: 2. The germline V gene encodes CDR1 LGHDT and CDR2 YNNKEL (reference sequence). The CDR3 sequence: CASSQTSSEQFF. The CDR3 DNA is TGTGCCAGCAGCCAGACTAGCTCTGAGCAGTTCTTC.

This clonotype was counted at least ten times. The rearrangement joins TRBV12-3 or TRBV12-4 to TRBJ2-1, with 12 bases that match TRBD2. The CDR3 is made up of 20 amino acids. V lost 6 bases, J lost 7 bases, and 22 bases stayed unmatched. The CDR3 protein is CASSPSHGLAGPWGGNEQFF. The CDR3 bases are TGTGCCAGCAGCCCCTCCCACGGACTAGCGGGACCCTGGGGGGGGAATGAGCAGTTCTTC.

The table lists this clonotype with many counts. The chain uses TRBV9 and TRBJ1-1; D may be TRBD1 (6 bases). Trimming took off 0 bases at V and 11 bases at J, with 14 bases between the two ends. Germline CDR1 reads SGDLS; CDR2 reads YYNGEE. The CDR3 has 13 residues. CDR3 residues: CASSVEARGRAFF. The CDR3 bases are TGTGCCAGCAGCGTAGAGGCCAGGGGTCGGGCTTTCTTT.

In this sample, this clonotype turned up many times. V gene TRBV12-5 combines with J gene TRBJ2-7; the match to TRBD2 covers 9 bases. The trim removed 2 bases at V and 0 bases at J, leaving 2 bases unmatched. CDR3 length equals 15 residues. CDR1 LGHNT and CDR2 FRNRAP come from the germline V gene. CDR3 in amino acids: CASGLLTSGSYEQYF. In DNA, the CDR3 is TGTGCTAGTGGTTTGCTGACTAGCGGCTCCTACGAGCAGTACTTC.

The chain combines TRBV2 with TRBJ1-3, with a weak D call TRBD1 (5 bases). The germline V gene has CDR1 SNHLY and CDR2 FYNNEI. V dropped 5 bases and J dropped 2 bases, with 16 bases sitting between them. The CDR3 runs to 16 residues. CDR3 sequence reads: CASSSPGRRAGNTIYF. The CDR3 nucleotides are TGTGCCAGCAGTTCACCAGGGAGACGGGCTGGAAACACCATATATTTT.

CDR3: CASSFVDRGEQYF. CDR3 bases: TGCGCCAGCAGCTTCGTAGACAGGGGCGAGCAGTACTTC. This sequence joins TRBV5-1 and TRBJ2-7; TRBD1 aligns across 8 bases. The CDR3 consists of 13 residues. Germline V lookup: CDR1 SGHRS, CDR2 YFSETQ. Losses at the gene ends were 2 bases for V and 6 bases for J; bases not matched to a gene: 4.